These 7 T cell receptor beta chains came from one sample sequenced in a study of blood T cell repertoires in COVID-19. The method was immunoSEQ multiplex PCR; TCRdb's version includes in-frame clones alone and lacks a portion of them. This table has 250,000 to 400,000 clones, approximately 89% appearing once. Input material: PBMCs or T cells enriched from blood (not recorded which). The receptors originated from a woman in her 30s who had recovered from COVID-19.

CDR3 nucleotide sequence: TGTGCCAGCAGTGAAAGGACAGCCGTCGGCTACACCTTC. This gives the protein CASSERTAVGYTF. This sequence joins TRBV6-1 and TRBJ1-2; D is perhaps TRBD1 (6 bases). Germline lookup yields CDR1 MNHNS and CDR2 SASEGT. The CDR3 is 13 residues long. Deletions cut 2 bases from V and 8 bases from J, with 12 bases between.

The V call is TRBV6-5, the J call TRBJ2-7; D perhaps matches TRBD2 (6 bases). Trimming took off 2 bases at V and 2 bases at J, with 13 bases between the two ends. Per the germline V gene, CDR1 is MNHEY and CDR2 is SVGAGI. CDR3 length equals 15 residues. CDR3 DNA sequence: TGTGCCAGCAGTTACCGCGGACGGGGGACCTACGAGCAGTACTTC. Translated: CASSYRGRGTYEQYF.

The genes are TRBV2 and TRBJ1-1; tentative D call: TRBD1 (6 bases). Trimming took off 8 bases at V and 4 bases at J, with 20 bases between the two ends. Per germline, CDR1 SNHLY and CDR2 FYNNEI. This CDR3 has 15 residues. CDR3 residues: CASSFQGLDVTEAFF. CDR3 bases: TGTGCCAGCTCATTTCAGGGGTTAGATGTCACTGAAGCTTTCTTT.

This clone was seen only once. This chain links TRBV10-2 with TRBJ1-1, with D perhaps TRBD1 (5 bases). Germline V gene sequence: CDR1 WSHSY, CDR2 SAAADI. Trimming left V 3 bases short and J 7 bases short, with 9 bases between. CDR3 length: 12 residues. The CDR3 bases are TGCGCCAGCAGTGATCGACAGCTTGAAGCTTTCTTT. This translates into CASSDRQLEAFF.

The chain uses TRBV14 and TRBJ1-1; 7 nucleotides line up with TRBD1. This CDR3 is built from 16 residues. Trimming removed 0 bases from V and 7 bases from J; junction bases left unmatched: 11. In germline, CDR1 is SGHDN, CDR2 FVKESK. CDR3 DNA: TGTGCCAGCAGCCAAGAAGGGTCAGGGGGTAAAGATGAAGCTTTCTTT. Its protein is CASSQEGSGGKDEAFF.

The chain combines TRBV2 with TRBJ2-7; D is perhaps TRBD2 (5 bases). Looked up from germline, CDR1 is SNHLY and CDR2 is FYNNEI. The CDR3 consists of 13 residues. The V and J ends lost 7 bases and 2 bases respectively, with 12 bases between them. CDR3 bases: TGTGCCAGCATAGGACGGAGGACCTACGAGCAGTACTTC. Residues: CASIGRRTYEQYF.

The V gene is TRBV7-9, the J gene TRBJ2-3; D is perhaps TRBD1 (6 bases). The V gene's germline CDR1 is SEHNR and CDR2 FQNEAQ (reference sequence). This CDR3 has 15 amino acids. Trimming left V 3 bases short and J 1 base short, with 11 bases between. In DNA, the CDR3 is TGTGCCAGCAGCTTTCCTGGGGGCGGCACAGATACGCAGTATTTT. It is translated as CASSFPGGGTDTQYF.